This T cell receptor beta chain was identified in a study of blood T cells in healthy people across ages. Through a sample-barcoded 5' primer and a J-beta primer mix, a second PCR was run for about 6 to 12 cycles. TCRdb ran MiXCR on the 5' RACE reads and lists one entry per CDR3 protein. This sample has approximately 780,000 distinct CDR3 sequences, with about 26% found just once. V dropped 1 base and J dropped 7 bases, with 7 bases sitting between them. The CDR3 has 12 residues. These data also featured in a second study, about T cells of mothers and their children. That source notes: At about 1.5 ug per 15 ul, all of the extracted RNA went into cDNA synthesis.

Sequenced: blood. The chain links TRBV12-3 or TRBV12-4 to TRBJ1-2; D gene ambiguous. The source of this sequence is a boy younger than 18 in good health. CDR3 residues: CASSLEPVGYTF. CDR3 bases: TGTGCCAGCAGTTTAGAGCCAGTTGGCTACACCTTC.